The entry below gives a single TCR beta chain sequence along with its context. Its matching antigen is unknown. Peripheral blood samples of 9 to 10 milliliters were drawn from each donor. Isolating PBMCs gave at least 6.5 million of these cells per sample. This specimen comes from a study of blood T cells in healthy people across ages. Study findings and constraints: Higher diversity, along with more naive CD4+ cells, distinguished long-lived donors from aged donors.

Trimming cost V 3 bases and J 0 bases, with 15 bases left between them. The CDR3 runs to 18 residues. Using a J-beta primer mix together with a sample-barcoded 5' primer, a second PCR was run for roughly 6 to 12 cycles. Using its own MiXCR run on the 5' RACE reads, TCRdb lists one record per CDR3 protein. The sample lists 1,100,000 or so distinct CDR3 sequences, 45% occurring once. V usage is TRBV12-3 or TRBV12-4 and J usage is TRBJ2-6; D unclear. This receptor was identified in a woman aged 55-70 years in good health. The sequenced sample consisted of blood. CDR3 sequence reads: CASSFGPALHSGANVLTF. DNA for the CDR3: TGTGCCAGCAGTTTCGGTCCCGCGCTTCACTCTGGGGCCAACGTCCTGACTTTC.